Shown below are 27 T cell receptor beta chains from a single sample sequenced in a study of siplizumab effects on memory and regulatory T cells. Profiling relied on immunoSEQ multiplex PCR, and the TCRdb table lists in-frame clones only, not all of them. Altogether about 120,000 clones are present, just under 95% being singletons, with the ten largest covering over 0.15%. The sample comprised non-Treg CD4+ T cells sorted from blood. Receptors originate from a human donor in good health.

The chain uses TRBV7-2 and TRBJ2-3, with 12 bases identical to TRBD2. The V and J ends lost 5 bases and 8 bases, in that order; junction bases with no gene match: 5. CDR1 is SGHTA, CDR2 FQGNSA, per germline. CDR3 length equals 14 residues. CDR3 loop: CASSTSGGPATQYF. The CDR3, as DNA: TGTGCCAGCAGCACTAGCGGGGGGCCCGCTACGCAGTATTTT.

This clone was counted a single time. The rearrangement links TRBV30 to TRBJ1-2, with TRBD1 identical over 8 bases. The J segment lost 7 bases and the V segment lost 5 bases, leaving 9 bases of the junction unmatched. In germline, CDR1 is GTSNPN, CDR2 SVGIG (reference sequence). The CDR3 has 13 amino acids. The CDR3 loop is CAWLGQGVGGYTF. In DNA, the CDR3 is TGTGCCTGGCTAGGACAGGGCGTGGGTGGCTACACCTTC.

The rearrangement joins TRBV14 to TRBJ2-7; TRBD2 is a possible D gene (6 bases). Germline values: CDR1 SGHDN, CDR2 FVKESK. V lost 1 base and J lost 6, with 13 bases in between. There are 14 residues in the CDR3. CDR3 in DNA: TGTGCCAGCAGCCAAGCGGGGGTAGGTGTCGAGCAGTACTTC. It translates to CASSQAGVGVEQYF.

This chain joins TRBV7-2 and TRBJ1-6, with D perhaps TRBD1 (5 bases). CDR1 and CDR2 from the germline V gene are SGHTA and FQGNSA. V shed 1 base and J shed 6 bases, with 16 bases lying between them. The CDR3 length is 17 residues. CDR3: CASSLGGASVFNSPLHF. DNA of the CDR3: TGTGCCAGCAGCTTAGGCGGGGCATCGGTGTTTAATTCACCCCTCCACTTT.

J is TRBJ2-1 and V is TRBV4-1; TRBD1 might be the D (6 bases). The CDR3 sequence is 15 residues long. The germline V gene has CDR1 MGHRA and CDR2 YSYEKL. Trimming left V 1 base short and J 10 bases short, with 17 bases between. The CDR3 sequence is CASSQVGRGMREQFF. As DNA, the CDR3 is TGCGCCAGCAGCCAAGTCGGCAGGGGTATGAGAGAGCAGTTCTTC.

This chain connects TRBV10-3 to TRBJ2-3; D not resolved. CDR3 length equals 13 residues. The V gene's germline CDR1 is ENHRY and CDR2 SYGVKD. V shed 3 bases and J shed 8 bases, with 12 bases lying between them. CDR3 bases: TGTGCCATCAGTGAAACAAACAGCGTTACGCAGTATTTT. This translates into CAISETNSVTQYF.

This chain connects TRBV5-6 to TRBJ1-2; TRBD1 aligns across 8 bases. Germline values: CDR1 SGHDT, CDR2 YYEEEE. Unmatched junction bases numbered 16, after V lost 0 bases and J lost 6 bases. CDR3 length equals 18 residues. The CDR3 spells CASSLATSGTGFSNGYTF. CDR3 nucleotide sequence: TGTGCCAGCAGCTTGGCCACATCCGGGACAGGATTTTCTAATGGCTACACCTTC. Filled out from reference TRBV5-6 and TRBJ1-2, the complete variable domain reads DAGVTQSPTHLIKTRGQQVTLRCSPKSGHDTVSWYQQALGQGPQFIFQYYEEEERQRGNFPDRFSGHQFPNYSSELNVNALLLGDSALYLCASSLATSGTGFSNGYTFGSGTRLTVV.

The chain uses TRBV5-5 and TRBJ1-2, with D hard to call. Germline values: CDR1 SGHKS, CDR2 YYEKEE (reference sequence). Between the trimmed V and J ends, which lost 0 bases and 0 bases, there was a span of 12 bases. CDR3 length: 16 amino acids. The CDR3 loop is CASSLAPANTNYGYTF. The CDR3 DNA reads TGTGCCAGCAGCTTGGCGCCAGCAAATACTAACTATGGCTACACCTTC.

V is TRBV18 and J is TRBJ1-2; 8 bases line up with TRBD1. The V gene's germline CDR1 is KGHSH and CDR2 LQKENI. The trim removed 3 bases at V and 2 bases at J, leaving 2 bases unmatched. The CDR3 length is 14 residues. The CDR3 DNA sequence: TGTGCCAGCTCACCGGGACAGGAAAACTATGGCTACACCTTC. It translates to CASSPGQENYGYTF.

This chain links TRBV7-9 with TRBJ1-2; D call uncertain. Germline V gene lookup returns CDR1 SEHNR and CDR2 FQNEAQ (reference sequence). The CDR3 spans 13 residues. V was shortened by 1 base and J by 6 bases, with 9 bases between the two germline ends. The chain's CDR3 is CASSLVGYDGYTF. In DNA form, the CDR3 reads TGTGCCAGCAGCTTAGTCGGGTATGATGGCTACACCTTC.

This chain links TRBV9 with TRBJ2-5; a possible D gene is TRBD1 (7 bases). CDR3 length equals 15 residues. In germline, CDR1 is SGDLS, CDR2 YYNGEE. Trimming took off 3 bases at V and 3 bases at J, with 15 bases between the two ends. The CDR3 coding sequence is TGTGCCAGCAGCGCCGGCGGGACAGAAAAAGAGACCCAGTACTTC. This translates into CASSAGGTEKETQYF. The entire variable domain, with the rest obtained from reference TRBV9 and TRBJ2-5, is as follows: DSGVTQTPKHLITATGQRVTLRCSPRSGDLSVYWYQQSLDQGLQFLIQYYNGEERAKGNILERFSAQQFPDLHSELNLSSLELGDSALYFCASSAGGTEKETQYFGPGTRLLVL.

The J gene is TRBJ2-5, the V gene TRBV27, with D possibly TRBD1 on 6 matching bases. The V gene's germline CDR1 is MNHEY and CDR2 SMNVEV (reference sequence). Trimming removed 2 bases at V and 5 bases at J, with 12 bases between. This CDR3 comprises 14 residues. This CDR3 is CASSLRRGGETQYF. CDR3 in DNA: TGTGCCAGCAGTTTACGCAGGGGCGGGGAGACCCAGTACTTC.

The CDR3 nucleotides read TGTGCCAGCAGCCGGGACAGGGGGCCAGGCTACACCTTC. Amino acid sequence: CASSRDRGPGYTF. This chain links TRBV6-5 with TRBJ1-2, with 12 bases identical to TRBD1. CDR1 and CDR2 (germline): MNHEY, SVGAGI. V was clipped by 6 bases and J by 8 bases; unmatched bases: 4. This CDR3 contains 13 residues.

This chain links TRBV2 with TRBJ2-5, with D possibly TRBD2 on 6 matching bases. Trimming left V 8 bases short and J 1 base short, with 11 bases between. From germline, CDR1 is SNHLY and CDR2 FYNNEI. This CDR3 comprises 13 residues. CDR3 sequence reads: CASLAGPQETQYF. As DNA, the CDR3 is TGTGCCAGCCTCGCGGGGCCCCAAGAGACCCAGTACTTC.

This clone came up once. This chain uses TRBV18 with TRBJ2-5, with 8 bases that match TRBD1. The CDR3 extends over 13 amino acids. In germline, CDR1 is KGHSH, CDR2 LQKENI. V was clipped by 5 bases and J by 5 bases; unmatched bases: 4. CDR3 DNA: TGTGCCAGCTCATCGGACAGGGTGGAGACCCAGTACTTC. Translated, it gives CASSSDRVETQYF.

The chain has TRBV6-6 and TRBJ2-7; D perhaps matches TRBD2 (6 bases). The V end was cut by 4 bases, the J end by 1 base, with 11 bases between. CDR3 length: 14 amino acids. Germline V lookup: CDR1 MNHNY, CDR2 SVGAGI (reference sequence). DNA of the CDR3: TGTGCCAGCAGTTGGGGTAGCGGTTCCTACGAGCAGTACTTC. Its translation is CASSWGSGSYEQYF.

V usage is TRBV29-1 and J usage is TRBJ2-1; no reliable D call. CDR1 is SQVTM, CDR2 ANQGSEA, per germline. V lost 4 bases to trimming and J lost 5 bases, with 12 bases between them. This CDR3 is built from 13 residues. The CDR3 bases are TGCAGCGTTGGATGGCAGCTCGACAATGAGCAGTTCTTC. It codes for CSVGWQLDNEQFF.

This clone came up once. This chain uses TRBV6-6 with TRBJ2-2, with D maybe TRBD1 (5 bases). V was pared by 7 bases and J by 6 bases, with 21 bases between. The CDR3 contains 16 residues. Looked up from germline, CDR1 is MNHNY and CDR2 is SVGAGI (reference sequence). CDR3 sequence: CASIERAGWNAGELFF. Written as DNA, the CDR3 is TGTGCCAGCATCGAACGGGCAGGGTGGAATGCCGGGGAGCTGTTTTTT.

This CDR3 is CAIRAQGAPTHEQFF. The CDR3 DNA is TGTGCCATCAGGGCGCAGGGGGCGCCGACTCATGAGCAGTTCTTC. The chain carries TRBV10-3 and TRBJ2-1; TRBD1 matches at 8 bases. Germline V lookup: CDR1 ENHRY, CDR2 SYGVKD. The CDR3 has 15 amino acids. V was clipped by 6 bases and J by 8 bases; unmatched bases: 12.

The chain links TRBV19 to TRBJ1-2, with 8 bases matching TRBD1. Per the germline V gene, CDR1 is LNHDA and CDR2 is SQIVND (reference sequence). Trimming cost V 7 bases and J 2 bases; bases outside gene matches: 9. The CDR3 runs 15 residues. The CDR3 spells CASTYLTGANYGYTF. Here the CDR3 DNA reads TGTGCCAGTACTTACCTGACAGGGGCCAACTATGGCTACACCTTC. Together with reference TRBV19 and TRBJ1-2, the CDR3 gives the full variable domain: DGGITQSPKYLFRKEGQNVTLSCEQNLNHDAMYWYRQDPGQGLRLIYYSQIVNDFQKGDIAEGYSVSREKKESFPLTVTSAQKNPTAFYLCASTYLTGANYGYTFGSGTRLTVV.

The chain recombines TRBV7-3 with TRBJ2-7; possibly TRBD2 for D (5 bases). Per the germline V gene, CDR1 is SGHTA and CDR2 is FQGTGA. V was pared by 6 bases and J by 0 bases, with 15 bases between. CDR3 size: 15 residues. The CDR3 loop reads CASSSLGIPSYEQYF. The CDR3 nucleotides are TGTGCCAGCAGTTCCCTCGGGATACCCTCCTACGAGCAGTACTTC.

The chain carries TRBV27 and TRBJ1-1; the D gene is possibly TRBD1 (6 bases). The CDR3 contains 16 residues. CDR1 and CDR2 (germline): MNHEY, SMNVEV (reference sequence). V lost 1 base and J lost 5, with 17 bases in between. The CDR3 DNA reads TGTGCCAGCAGTTTATACACCCAGGGGTATCGAACTGAAGCTTTCTTT. Amino acid sequence: CASSLYTQGYRTEAFF.

The V and J genes are TRBV15 and TRBJ2-1; 10 bases fit TRBD2. Germline CDR1 is LNHNV and CDR2 is YYDKDF (reference sequence). The CDR3 loop spans 15 amino acids. With 8 bases clipped from V and 6 bases from J, the junction kept 10 bases outside the gene matches. The CDR3 spells CATVSERGGGNEQFF. CDR3 coding DNA: TGTGCCACCGTTTCTGAGCGGGGGGGTGGCAATGAGCAGTTCTTC.

The chain combines TRBV9 with TRBJ1-1; 9 positions match TRBD1. Looked up from germline, CDR1 is SGDLS and CDR2 is YYNGEE. The CDR3 sequence is 17 residues long. Trimming took 4 bases from V and 2 from J; bases not matched to a gene: 12. The CDR3 coding sequence is TGTGCCAGCAGCCCTGGGGGACAGGGTGCCAAAAACACTGAAGCTTTCTTT. Amino acid sequence: CASSPGGQGAKNTEAFF.

The chain carries TRBV27 and TRBJ1-4; TRBD1 might be the D (5 bases). V was pared by 3 bases and J by 8 bases, with 19 bases between. Per the germline V gene, CDR1 is MNHEY and CDR2 is SMNVEV (reference sequence). The CDR3 spans 16 residues. CDR3 sequence reads: CASSFTASYRTEKLFF. The CDR3, as DNA: TGTGCCAGCAGTTTTACGGCTTCTTACAGGACCGAAAAACTGTTTTTT.

The V gene is TRBV7-6, the J gene TRBJ1-5, with D perhaps matching TRBD1 (6 bases). The V and J ends lost 5 bases and 3 bases respectively, with 17 bases between them. The CDR3 contains 16 residues. Germline-derived CDR1 and CDR2 are SGHVS and FNYEAQ. The CDR3 region is CASSPLGGHYNQPQHF. The CDR3 region has the DNA TGTGCCAGCAGCCCCCTAGGGGGGCATTACAATCAGCCCCAGCATTTT.

The chain uses TRBV9 and TRBJ1-6; D is unclear. The CDR3 has 14 residues. The V gene's germline CDR1 is SGDLS and CDR2 YYNGEE. The germline V and J ends were trimmed by 0 bases and 5 bases, with 6 bases remaining between them. The CDR3 loop reads CASSVGQNNSPLHF. The CDR3 coding sequence is TGTGCCAGCAGCGTAGGGCAGAATAATTCACCCCTCCACTTT.